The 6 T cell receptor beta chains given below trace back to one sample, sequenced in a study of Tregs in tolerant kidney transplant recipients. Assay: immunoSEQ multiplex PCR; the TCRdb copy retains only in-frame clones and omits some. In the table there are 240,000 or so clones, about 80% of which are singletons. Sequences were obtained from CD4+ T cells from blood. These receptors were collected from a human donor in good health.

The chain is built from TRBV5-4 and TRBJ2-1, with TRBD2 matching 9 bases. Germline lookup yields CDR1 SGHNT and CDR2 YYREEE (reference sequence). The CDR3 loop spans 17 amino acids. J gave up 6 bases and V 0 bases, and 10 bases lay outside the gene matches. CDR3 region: CASSLAFWREGPNEQFF. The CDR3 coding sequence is TGTGCCAGCAGCTTGGCGTTCTGGCGGGAGGGCCCCAATGAGCAGTTCTTC.

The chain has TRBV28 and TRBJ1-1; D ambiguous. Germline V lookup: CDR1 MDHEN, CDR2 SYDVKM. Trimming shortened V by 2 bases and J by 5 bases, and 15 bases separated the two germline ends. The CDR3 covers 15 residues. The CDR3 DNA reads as TGTGCCAGCAGTTTAACGTCCAGCGGGTGGACTGAAGCTTTCTTT. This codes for CASSLTSSGWTEAFF. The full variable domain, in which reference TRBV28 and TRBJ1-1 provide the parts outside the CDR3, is DVKVTQSSRYLVKRTGEKVFLECVQDMDHENMFWYRQDPGLGLRLIYFSYDVKMKEKGDIPEGYSVSREKKERFSLILESASTNQTSMYLCASSLTSSGWTEAFFGQGTRLTVV.

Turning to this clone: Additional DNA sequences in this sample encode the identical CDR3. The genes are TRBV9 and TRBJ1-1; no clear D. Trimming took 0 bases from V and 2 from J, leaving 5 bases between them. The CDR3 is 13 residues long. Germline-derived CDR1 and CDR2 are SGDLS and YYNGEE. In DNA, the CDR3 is TGTGCCAGCAGCGTAGCTGGTAACACTGAAGCTTTCTTT. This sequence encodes CASSVAGNTEAFF.

The CDR3, as DNA: TGTGCCAGCAGCCCCCTCATCTCGGAGGGGGAAAAACTGTTTTTT. This gives the protein CASSPLISEGEKLFF. The chain employs TRBV5-5 and TRBJ1-4, with D possibly being TRBD1 (5 bases). The CDR3 has 15 amino acids. With 4 bases removed from V and 8 bases from J, the gap between germline ends came to 18 bases. The germline CDR1 and CDR2 sequences are SGHKS and YYEKEE (reference sequence).

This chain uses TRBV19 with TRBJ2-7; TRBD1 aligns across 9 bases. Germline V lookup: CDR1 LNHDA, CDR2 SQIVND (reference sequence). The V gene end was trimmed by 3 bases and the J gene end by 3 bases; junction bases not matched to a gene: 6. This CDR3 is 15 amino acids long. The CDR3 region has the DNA TGTGCCAGTAGTATCTATGAGACAGGGGGCTACGAGCAGTACTTC. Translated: CASSIYETGGYEQYF.

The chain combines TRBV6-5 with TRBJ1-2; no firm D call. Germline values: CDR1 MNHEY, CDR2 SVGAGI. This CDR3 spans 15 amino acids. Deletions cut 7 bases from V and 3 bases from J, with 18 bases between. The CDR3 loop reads CASIKRSGLDYGYTF. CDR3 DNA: TGTGCCAGCATTAAGAGGTCCGGCCTAGACTATGGCTACACCTTC.